Given below is one TCR beta chain in context. No antigen is known for it. The CDR3 is made up of 15 amino acids. V was clipped by 3 bases and J by 6 bases; unmatched bases: 6. Germline assignment: CDR1 SGHTA and CDR2 FQGNSA. The sample originates from a study of shared clonotypes between healthy human individuals. This table comes from immunoSEQ multiplex PCR, and its TCRdb copy is limited to in-frame clones, with some not included. Among around 100,000 clones listed, 67% were seen once. Study results and limitations: Researchers sampled blood only, noting tissue repertoires likely differ.

Sequencing input: memory CD8+ T cells sorted from blood. Subset reported: CD45RO+ cells pooled with CCR7-negative TemRA cells. The clonotype originates from a woman between 25 and 40 years old in good health. The V gene is TRBV7-2, the J gene TRBJ1-5, with TRBD1 matching over 9 bases. The CDR3 nucleotides read TGTGCCAGCAGCTTTTTAAGACAGGGGGGTCAGCCCCAGCATTTT. It specifies CASSFLRQGGQPQHF. The complete variable domain, with remaining parts taken from reference TRBV7-2 and TRBJ1-5, reads GAGVSQSPSNKVTEKGKDVELRCDPISGHTALYWYRQSLGQGLEFLIYFQGNSAPDKSGLPSDRFSAERTGGSVSTLTIQRTQQEDSAVYLCASSFLRQGGQPQHFGDGTRLSIL.